This T cell receptor (beta chain) was found in a study of T cell responses to AZD1222 COVID-19 vaccine. This clone was seen only once. Trimming left V 3 bases short and J 1 base short, with 9 bases between. Germline values: CDR1 LNHDA, CDR2 SQIVND (reference sequence). This CDR3 is 14 amino acids long. Data came from immunoSEQ multiplex PCR; TCRdb stores just in-frame clones and leaves some out. Of some 70,000 clones in the sample, approximately 80% were seen once. This sequence was found in an adult who received the AZD1222 COVID-19 vaccine. The V gene is TRBV19, the J gene TRBJ1-1; D not resolved. The sequencing used peripheral blood, collected 28 days after the second AZD1222 dose. The CDR3 nucleotides are TGTGCCAGTAGTATGCGGGAAAAGAACACTGAAGCTTTCTTT. As protein: CASSMREKNTEAFF.